A single sample is the source of the 27 T cell receptor beta chains below, sequenced in a study of beta chain features in type 1 diabetes. Study-level points and caveats: People with Type 1 diabetes carried modestly yet significantly shorter TCRB CDR3s in all four CD4+ subsets.

No antigen is known for these receptors. The authors reverse transcribed all of the isolated RNA, so sequencing captured expressed TCRB transcripts. The assay was immunoSEQ multiplex PCR, and TCRdb's table has in-frame clones only and misses some. Of 630,000 or so clones in the sample, 11% to 15% were seen once. The sequenced sample consisted of naive CD4+ T cells from blood. All receptors come from a man aged 18 to 29 with type 1 diabetes.

The genes are TRBV9 and TRBJ1-6; 8 positions match TRBD1. This CDR3 has 14 amino acids. Germline V gene sequence: CDR1 SGDLS, CDR2 YYNGEE. Trimming cost V 0 bases and J 7 bases; bases outside gene matches: 0. The CDR3 DNA reads as TGTGCCAGCAGCGTAGGGACAGGGAATTCACCCCTCCACTTT. It encodes CASSVGTGNSPLHF.

This clone turned up a few times. The J gene is TRBJ2-7, the V gene TRBV23-1; 9 bases are a match to TRBD1. TRBV23-1 is identified as an open reading frame with a role that is uncertain. The junction had 7 bases not matched to a gene; V was cut back by 7 bases and J by 3 bases. The CDR3 length is 14 residues. CDR3 protein: CASTPGQGRYEQYF. The CDR3 DNA reads as TGCGCCAGCACTCCGGGACAGGGACGCTACGAGCAGTACTTC.

This clone was observed a handful of times. The V gene is TRBV29-1, the J gene TRBJ1-1; no clear D. With 5 bases removed from V and 1 base from J, the gap between germline ends came to 11 bases. The CDR3 length is 13 residues. The germline gives CDR1 SQVTM, CDR2 ANQGSEA. The DNA of the CDR3 is TGCAGCGTTTTGAAACTAGGGAACACTGAAGCTTTCTTT. It is translated as CSVLKLGNTEAFF. Using reference TRBV29-1 and TRBJ1-1 for the parts outside the CDR3, the full variable domain is SAVISQKPSRDICQRGTSLTIQCQVDSQVTMMFWYRQQPGQSLTLIATANQGSEATYESGFVIDKFPISRPNLTFSTLTVSNMSPEDSSIYLCSVLKLGNTEAFFGQGTRLTVV.

About this clone: Distinct nucleotide sequences in the sample also encode this CDR3. The chain uses TRBV30 and TRBJ1-3; unclear D gene. This CDR3 is built from 11 residues. Per germline, CDR1 GTSNPN and CDR2 SVGIG (reference sequence). Trimming pared 3 bases from V and 3 bases from J, leaving 3 bases between. CDR3 coding DNA: TGTGCCTGGAGCAATGGAAACACCATATATTTT. This sequence encodes CAWSNGNTIYF. Full variable domain (rest looked up from reference TRBV30 and TRBJ1-3): SQTIHQWPATLVQPVGSPLSLECTVEGTSNPNLYWYRQAAGRGLQLLFYSVGIGQISSEVPQNLSASRPQDRQFILSSKKLLLSDSGFYLCAWSNGNTIYFGEGSWLTVV.

This clone appeared a few times. The chain recombines TRBV7-8 with TRBJ1-4; the match to TRBD1 covers 7 bases. The CDR3 is 15 amino acids. CDR1 is SGHVS and CDR2 is FQNEAQ in the germline V gene. V dropped 4 bases and J dropped 1; count of bases not matched to a gene: 3. CDR3 in amino acids: CASSWRQGTNEKLFF. The CDR3 nucleotides are TGTGCCAGCAGCTGGCGACAGGGAACTAATGAAAAACTGTTTTTT.

This clone occurred a few times. The chain links TRBV5-4 to TRBJ2-5, with 10 bases lining up with TRBD1. V trimming: 0 bases; J trimming: 7 bases; junction bases outside the gene matches: 0. CDR3 length equals 13 residues. CDR1 is SGHNT and CDR2 is YYREEE in the germline V gene (reference sequence). CDR3 loop: CASSLGTGGTQYF. As DNA, the CDR3 is TGTGCCAGCAGCTTGGGGACAGGGGGGACCCAGTACTTC.

This clone was seen more than once but under ten times. The chain couples TRBV5-1 to TRBJ2-1, with TRBD2 as a possible D gene (5 bases). The CDR3 sequence is 14 residues long. The V end was cut by 4 bases, the J end by 6 bases, with 14 bases between. Germline V lookup: CDR1 SGHRS, CDR2 YFSETQ. The CDR3 DNA reads TGCGCCAGCAGCCCAGGCCAACTAGGCAATGAGCAGTTCTTC. This gives the protein CASSPGQLGNEQFF.

The chain links TRBV27 to TRBJ1-2; possibly TRBD1 for D (6 bases). CDR1 and CDR2 (germline): MNHEY, SMNVEV (reference sequence). The CDR3 runs to 14 residues. Trimming shortened V by 7 bases and J by 2 bases, and 14 bases separated the two germline ends. The CDR3 DNA reads as TGTGCCAGCATGGGGGTCCAGGGGAACTATGGCTACACCTTC. Encoded protein: CASMGVQGNYGYTF.

The rearrangement links TRBV7-9 to TRBJ1-1, with a possible D match to TRBD1 (5 bases). V dropped 5 bases and J dropped 1 base, with 20 bases sitting between them. This CDR3 is 17 amino acids long. Germline-derived CDR1 and CDR2 are SEHNR and FQNEAQ (reference sequence). Here the CDR3 reads CASSPDRDGGRNTEAFF. Here the CDR3 DNA reads TGTGCCAGCAGCCCTGACCGGGACGGCGGTAGGAACACTGAAGCTTTCTTT.

The rearrangement joins TRBV14 to TRBJ2-1, with D possibly TRBD2 on 7 matching bases. CDR3 length equals 13 residues. Germline CDR1 and CDR2: SGHDN and FVKESK. V gave up 6 bases and J gave up 8 bases, with 14 bases separating them. The CDR3 DNA is TGTGCCAGCAGTAAGGGGGGGCGAGATGAGCAGTTCTTC. This translates into CASSKGGRDEQFF.

The table lists this clone with a few counts. The chain is built from TRBV28 and TRBJ2-4; TRBD1 agrees at 9 bases. V lost 6 bases, J lost 3 bases, and 9 bases stayed unmatched. The CDR3 sequence is 16 residues long. Germline assignment: CDR1 MDHEN and CDR2 SYDVKM. The CDR3 loop is CASRIQGANVKNIQYF. DNA of the CDR3: TGTGCCAGCAGGATACAGGGGGCGAATGTCAAAAACATTCAGTACTTC.

The chain is built from TRBV6-5 and TRBJ2-2; no firm D call. Germline lookup yields CDR1 MNHEY and CDR2 SVGAGI. V lost 7 bases, J lost 0 bases, and 9 bases lay in between. The CDR3 loop spans 14 amino acids. The CDR3 bases are TGTGCCAGCACCCTGGACGCGAACACCGGGGAGCTGTTTTTT. It codes for CASTLDANTGELFF.

About this clone: This sample also contains other DNA sequences that code for the same CDR3. This chain links TRBV7-9 with TRBJ1-1; a weak D match, TRBD1 (5 bases). The V end was cut by 2 bases, the J end by 1 base, with 5 bases between. There are 13 residues in the CDR3. CDR1 is SEHNR and CDR2 is FQNEAQ in the germline V gene (reference sequence). The CDR3 sequence: CASSLQGNTEAFF. CDR3 nucleotide sequence: TGTGCCAGCAGCTTACAGGGGAACACTGAAGCTTTCTTT.

In its sample, this clone was seen a few times. The CDR3 spells CASSPMSGLAGVSYEQYF. CDR3 nucleotides: TGTGCCAGCAGTCCCATGAGTGGACTAGCGGGGGTTTCTTACGAGCAGTACTTC. The chain is built from TRBV27 and TRBJ2-7, with 13 bases that match TRBD2. Germline assignment: CDR1 MNHEY and CDR2 SMNVEV (reference sequence). The ends lost 5 bases at V and 4 bases at J; junction bases unmatched: 14. CDR3 length: 18 amino acids.

This clone was found a few times. Its ends do not fully match the called genes, so a read error is possible. The identical CDR3 is also encoded by other nucleotide sequences in the sample. The chain recombines TRBV7-7 with TRBJ2-1; TRBD1 agrees at 9 bases. This CDR3 comprises 15 residues. Germline CDR1 reads SSHAT; CDR2 reads FNYEAQ (reference sequence). The CDR3 bases are TGTGCTAGCAGCCTGGGACAGGGCTCCTACAATGAGCAGTTCTTC. It yields the protein CASSLGQGSYNEQFF. Supplemented by reference TRBV7-7 and TRBJ2-1, the full variable domain reads GAGVSQSPRYKVTKRGQDVTLRCDPISSHATLYWYQQALGQGPEFLTYFNYEAQPDKSGLPSDRFSAERPEGSISTLTIQRTEQRDSAMYRCASSLGQGSYNEQFFGPGTRLTVL.

This clone was counted a few times. The chain couples TRBV29-1 to TRBJ1-4, with D possibly TRBD1 on 6 matching bases. Germline CDR1 and CDR2: SQVTM and ANQGSEA. V was trimmed by 4 bases and J by 4 bases, leaving 10 bases between them. CDR3 size: 13 residues. The CDR3 coding sequence is TGCAGCGTTGCTGGACAGAATAATGAAAAACTGTTTTTT. This gives the protein CSVAGQNNEKLFF.

The sample holds a few counts of this clone. The genes are TRBV5-1 and TRBJ1-2; D remains unclear. The CDR3 sequence is 12 residues long. V was pared by 4 bases and J by 7 bases, with 11 bases between. Germline V gene sequence: CDR1 SGHRS, CDR2 YFSETQ. CDR3 sequence (DNA): TGCGCCAGCAGCGAGGGAAATTCTGGCTACACCTTC. It is translated as CASSEGNSGYTF.

The V gene is TRBV5-1, the J gene TRBJ1-1; D possibly corresponds to TRBD1 (6 bases). The V end lost 4 bases, the J end lost 3 bases, and 13 bases lay between the germline ends. Per germline, CDR1 SGHRS and CDR2 YFSETQ. This CDR3 contains 14 residues. The CDR3 nucleotides read TGCGCCAGCAGCCCGCAGGGGCAGGACACTGAAGCTTTCTTT. It translates to CASSPQGQDTEAFF. Drawing the rest from reference TRBV5-1 and TRBJ1-1, the complete variable domain is KAGVTQTPRYLIKTRGQQVTLSCSPISGHRSVSWYQQTPGQGLQFLFEYFSETQRNKGNFPGRFSGRQFSNSRSEMNVSTLELGDSALYLCASSPQGQDTEAFFGQGTRLTVV.

This rearrangement joins TRBV30 to TRBJ1-3, with D uncertain. CDR1 GTSNPN and CDR2 SVGIG come from the germline V gene (reference sequence). This CDR3 comprises 13 residues. V shed 0 bases and J shed 4 bases, with 7 bases lying between them. CDR3 DNA: TGTGCCTGGAGTGTCAACCTGGGAAACACCATATATTTT. Residues: CAWSVNLGNTIYF.

In this sample, this clone turned up a few times. V gene TRBV13 combines with J gene TRBJ2-3; D is uncertain. V was clipped by 7 bases and J by 8 bases, with 10 bases between them. Germline CDR1 and CDR2: PRHDT and FYEKMQ (reference sequence). This CDR3 spans 11 amino acids. The CDR3 here is CASTRWGTQYF. CDR3 bases: TGTGCCAGCACCCGTTGGGGTACGCAGTATTTT. The full variable domain, rest sourced from reference TRBV13 and TRBJ2-3, is AAGVIQSPRHLIKEKRETATLKCYPIPRHDTVYWYQQGPGQDPQFLISFYEKMQSDKGSIPDRFSAQQFSDYHSELNMSSLELGDSALYFCASTRWGTQYFGPGTRLTVL.

This chain joins TRBV7-9 and TRBJ1-4; a possible D gene is TRBD1 (6 bases). The germline V gene encodes CDR1 SEHNR and CDR2 FQNEAQ (reference sequence). CDR3 length: 16 residues. V gave up 5 bases and J gave up 8 bases, with 21 bases separating them. CDR3 sequence (DNA): TGTGCCAGCAGCCAAGGGCTCGGACAGATACGGGAAAAACTGTTTTTT. Translated, it gives CASSQGLGQIREKLFF.

The sample holds a few counts of this clone. The junction and the germline gene differ at one end; a read error may be behind it. This rearrangement joins TRBV5-6 to TRBJ2-1; D not resolved. CDR3 length equals 11 residues. In germline, CDR1 is SGHDT, CDR2 YYEEEE. The CDR3 DNA is TGTGCCAGCAGCTCCCACAATGAGCAGTTCTTC. It codes for CASSSHNEQFF.

This clone was recorded a few times. The genes are TRBV9 and TRBJ1-2; TRBD1 might be the D (5 bases). Germline V lookup: CDR1 SGDLS, CDR2 YYNGEE. V lost 4 bases to trimming and J lost 4 bases, with 11 bases between them. The CDR3 runs 13 residues. CDR3 nucleotides: TGTGCCAGCAGCTTCAGGGAGACCTATGGCTACACCTTC. Encoded protein: CASSFRETYGYTF. Based on the CDR3 plus reference TRBV9 and TRBJ1-2, the full variable domain is DSGVTQTPKHLITATGQRVTLRCSPRSGDLSVYWYQQSLDQGLQFLIQYYNGEERAKGNILERFSAQQFPDLHSELNLSSLELGDSALYFCASSFRETYGYTFGSGTRLTVV.

J is TRBJ2-7 and V is TRBV23-1, with 7 positions matching TRBD1. TRBV23-1 qualifies as an ORF whose function is uncertain. The length of the CDR3 is 14 residues. J was trimmed by 5 bases and V by 2 bases; bases with no gene match: 6. CDR3 in DNA: TGCGCCAGCAGTCAACCGCCACAGGGGAACGAGCAGTACTTC. Its translation is CASSQPPQGNEQYF.

This chain joins TRBV4-2 and TRBJ2-6; TRBD1 matches at 8 bases. CDR1 and CDR2 from the germline V gene are LGHNA and YNFKEQ. This CDR3 is 18 amino acids long. V lost 4 bases and J lost 0; bases outside the gene matches: 8. The CDR3 nucleotides are TGTGCCAGCAGCCTTGCAGGGGGCGATAGCTCTGGGGCCAACGTCCTGACTTTC. Its protein product is CASSLAGGDSSGANVLTF.

The V call is TRBV10-2, the J call TRBJ2-3; no definite D call. This CDR3 comprises 13 residues. V dropped 7 bases and J dropped 1 base, with 9 bases sitting between them. Germline CDR1 is WSHSY and CDR2 is SAAADI. The CDR3 DNA reads as TGCGCCAGCATAGTTCAGGGCACAGATACGCAGTATTTT. Its protein product is CASIVQGTDTQYF.

The genes are TRBV30 and TRBJ1-2; 8 bases agree with TRBD1. Germline values: CDR1 GTSNPN, CDR2 SVGIG (reference sequence). V was pared by 4 bases and J by 8 bases, with 9 bases of the junction left unmatched. This CDR3 contains 13 residues. Written as DNA, the CDR3 is TGTGCCTGGATTAGCCTCAGGGGGCACGGCTACACCTTC. It translates to CAWISLRGHGYTF.